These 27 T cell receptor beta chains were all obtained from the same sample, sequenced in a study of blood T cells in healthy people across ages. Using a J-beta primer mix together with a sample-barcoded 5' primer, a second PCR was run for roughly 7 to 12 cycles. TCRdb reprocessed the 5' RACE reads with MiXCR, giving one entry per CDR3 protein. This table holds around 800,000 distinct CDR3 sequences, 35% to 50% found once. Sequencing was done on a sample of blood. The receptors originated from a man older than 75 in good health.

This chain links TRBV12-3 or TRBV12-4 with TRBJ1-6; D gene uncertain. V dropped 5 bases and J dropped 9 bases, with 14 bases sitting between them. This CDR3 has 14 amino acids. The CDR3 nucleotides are TGTGCCAGCAGTCTTAACGCCGGCGGTTCACCCCTCCACTTT. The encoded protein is CASSLNAGGSPLHF.

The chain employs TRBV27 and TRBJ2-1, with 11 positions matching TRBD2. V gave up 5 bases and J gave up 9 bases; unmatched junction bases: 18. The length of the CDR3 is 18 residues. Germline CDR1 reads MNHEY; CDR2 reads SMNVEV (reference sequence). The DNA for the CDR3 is TGTGCCAGCAGTCGGAAACCAACTAGCGGGAGCTACCACGGTGAGCAGTTCTTC. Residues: CASSRKPTSGSYHGEQFF.

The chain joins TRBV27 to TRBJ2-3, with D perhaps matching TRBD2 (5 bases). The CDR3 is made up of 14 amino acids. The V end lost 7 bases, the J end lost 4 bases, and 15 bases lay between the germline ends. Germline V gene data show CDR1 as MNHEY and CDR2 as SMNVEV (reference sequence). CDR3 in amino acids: CASKARGWSDTQYF. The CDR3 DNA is TGTGCCAGCAAGGCGAGAGGGTGGTCAGATACGCAGTATTTT.

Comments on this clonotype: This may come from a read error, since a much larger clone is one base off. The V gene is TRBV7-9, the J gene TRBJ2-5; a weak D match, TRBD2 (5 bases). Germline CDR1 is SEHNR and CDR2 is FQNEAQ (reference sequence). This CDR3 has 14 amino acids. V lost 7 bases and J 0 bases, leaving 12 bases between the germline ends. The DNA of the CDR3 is TGTGCCAGCAACTTGACTACCTACCAAGAGACCCAGTACTTC. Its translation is CASNLTTYQETQYF.

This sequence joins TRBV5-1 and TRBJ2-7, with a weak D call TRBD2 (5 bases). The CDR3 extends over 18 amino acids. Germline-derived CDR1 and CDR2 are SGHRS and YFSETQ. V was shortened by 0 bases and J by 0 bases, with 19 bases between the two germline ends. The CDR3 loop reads CASSLEDQTAAASYEQYF. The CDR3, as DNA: TGCGCCAGCAGCTTGGAGGATCAGACCGCAGCGGCCTCCTACGAGCAGTACTTC.

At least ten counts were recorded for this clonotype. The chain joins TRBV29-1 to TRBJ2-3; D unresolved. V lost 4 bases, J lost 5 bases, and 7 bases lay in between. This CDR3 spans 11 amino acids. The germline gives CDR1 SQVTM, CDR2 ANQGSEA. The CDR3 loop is CSVALGDTQYF. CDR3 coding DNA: TGCAGCGTTGCGCTGGGAGATACGCAGTATTTT.

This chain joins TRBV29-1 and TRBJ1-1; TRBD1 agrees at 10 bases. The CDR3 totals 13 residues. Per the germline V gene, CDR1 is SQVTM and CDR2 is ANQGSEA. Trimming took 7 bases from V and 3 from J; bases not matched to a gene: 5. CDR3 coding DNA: TGCAGCGCCAGACAGGGGGCGGACACTGAAGCTTTCTTT. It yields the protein CSARQGADTEAFF.

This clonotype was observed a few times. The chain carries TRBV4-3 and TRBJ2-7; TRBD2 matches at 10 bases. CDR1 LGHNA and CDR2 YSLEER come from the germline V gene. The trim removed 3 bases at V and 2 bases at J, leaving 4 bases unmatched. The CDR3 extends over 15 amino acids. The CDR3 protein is CASSHRTSGTYEQYF. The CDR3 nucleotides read TGCGCCAGCAGCCACAGGACTAGCGGAACCTACGAGCAGTACTTC.

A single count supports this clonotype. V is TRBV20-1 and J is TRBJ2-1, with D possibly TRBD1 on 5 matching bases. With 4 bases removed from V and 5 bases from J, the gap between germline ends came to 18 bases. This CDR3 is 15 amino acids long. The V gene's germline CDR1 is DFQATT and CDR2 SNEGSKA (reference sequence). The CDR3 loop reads CSATPFTGSHNEQFF. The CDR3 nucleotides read TGCAGTGCTACTCCCTTTACAGGATCCCACAATGAGCAGTTCTTC.

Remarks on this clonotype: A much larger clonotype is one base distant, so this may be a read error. CDR3 nucleotides: TGTGCCATCAGACCCGGGACAGGTAGTAATGAGCAGTACTTC. Translating gives CAIRPGTGSNEQYF. This chain joins TRBV10-3 and TRBJ2-7; 8 bases map to TRBD1. V lost 6 bases to trimming and J lost 7 bases; unmatched junction nucleotides: 11. Germline CDR1 reads ENHRY; CDR2 reads SYGVKD. This CDR3 is 14 amino acids long.

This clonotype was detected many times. The CDR3 loop reads CASSLLAGKQFF. CDR3 DNA sequence: TGTGCCAGCAGTCTTCTAGCGGGCAAGCAGTTCTTC. The chain has TRBV12-3 or TRBV12-4 and TRBJ2-1; TRBD2 matches at 8 bases. This CDR3 has 12 amino acids. The J segment lost 11 bases and the V segment lost 5 bases, leaving 5 bases of the junction unmatched.

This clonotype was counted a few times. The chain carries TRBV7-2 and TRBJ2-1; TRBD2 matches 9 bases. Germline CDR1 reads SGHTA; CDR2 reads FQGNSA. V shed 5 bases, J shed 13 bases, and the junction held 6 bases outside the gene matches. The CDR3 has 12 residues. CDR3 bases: TGTGCCAGCAGCCAGACTAGCGGTAGACAGTTCTTC. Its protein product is CASSQTSGRQFF. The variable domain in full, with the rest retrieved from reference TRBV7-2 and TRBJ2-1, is GAGVSQSPSNKVTEKGKDVELRCDPISGHTALYWYRQSLGQGLEFLIYFQGNSAPDKSGLPSDRFSAERTGGSVSTLTIQRTQQEDSAVYLCASSQTSGRQFFGPGTRLTVL.

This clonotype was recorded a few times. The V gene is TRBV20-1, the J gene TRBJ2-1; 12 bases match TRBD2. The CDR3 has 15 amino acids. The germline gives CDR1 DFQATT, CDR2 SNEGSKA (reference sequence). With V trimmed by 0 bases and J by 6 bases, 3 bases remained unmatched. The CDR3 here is CSARDRLAGVNEQFF. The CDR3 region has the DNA TGCAGTGCTAGAGACCGACTAGCGGGAGTCAATGAGCAGTTCTTC.

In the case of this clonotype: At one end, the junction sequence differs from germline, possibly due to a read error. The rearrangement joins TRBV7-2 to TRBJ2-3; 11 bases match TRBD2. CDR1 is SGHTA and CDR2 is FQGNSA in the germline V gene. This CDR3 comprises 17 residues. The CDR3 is CACSLDGLAGRTDTQYF. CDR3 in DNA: TGTGCCTGCAGCTTAGATGGACTAGCGGGCCGCACAGATACGCAGTATTTT.

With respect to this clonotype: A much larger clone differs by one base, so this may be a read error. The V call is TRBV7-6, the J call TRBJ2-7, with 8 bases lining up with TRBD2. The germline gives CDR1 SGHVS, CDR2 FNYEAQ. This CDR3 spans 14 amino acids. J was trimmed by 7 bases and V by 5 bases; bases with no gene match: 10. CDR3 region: CASSRNGGEGEQYF. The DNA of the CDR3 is TGTGCCAGCAGCCGTAACGGGGGGGAGGGGGAGCAGTACTTC.

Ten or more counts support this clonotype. The CDR3 here is CASSLGQGMNTEAFF. The DNA of the CDR3 is TGTGCCAGCAGCTTAGGACAGGGGATGAACACTGAAGCTTTCTTT. The V and J genes are TRBV7-6 and TRBJ1-1; 8 nucleotides match TRBD1. The CDR3 loop spans 15 amino acids. Germline V gene lookup returns CDR1 SGHVS and CDR2 FNYEAQ. The V and J ends lost 1 base and 0 bases, in that order; junction bases with no gene match: 1.

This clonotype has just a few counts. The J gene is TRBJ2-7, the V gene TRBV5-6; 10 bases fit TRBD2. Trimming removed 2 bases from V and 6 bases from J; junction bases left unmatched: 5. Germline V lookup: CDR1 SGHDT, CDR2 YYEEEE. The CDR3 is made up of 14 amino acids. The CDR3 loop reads CASSFELAGLEQYF. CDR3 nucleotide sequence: TGTGCCAGCAGCTTTGAACTAGCGGGACTCGAGCAGTACTTC.

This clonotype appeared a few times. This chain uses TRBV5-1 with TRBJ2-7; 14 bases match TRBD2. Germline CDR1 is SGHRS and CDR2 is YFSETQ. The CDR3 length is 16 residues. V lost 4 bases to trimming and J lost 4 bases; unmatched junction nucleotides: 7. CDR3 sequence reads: CASSPGTSGSEYEQYF. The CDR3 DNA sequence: TGCGCCAGCAGCCCAGGGACTAGCGGGAGTGAGTACGAGCAGTACTTC.

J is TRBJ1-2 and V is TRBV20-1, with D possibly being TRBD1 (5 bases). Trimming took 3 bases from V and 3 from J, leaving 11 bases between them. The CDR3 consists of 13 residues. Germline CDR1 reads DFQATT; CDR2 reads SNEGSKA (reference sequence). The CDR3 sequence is CSASQGIDYGYTF. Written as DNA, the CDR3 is TGCAGTGCTAGTCAGGGAATCGACTATGGCTACACCTTC.

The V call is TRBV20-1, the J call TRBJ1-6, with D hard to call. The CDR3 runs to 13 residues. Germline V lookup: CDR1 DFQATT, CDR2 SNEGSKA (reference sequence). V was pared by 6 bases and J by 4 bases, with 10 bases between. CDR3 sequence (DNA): TGCAGTGCGGAGGCCGTTTATAATTCACCCCTCCACTTT. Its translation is CSAEAVYNSPLHF.

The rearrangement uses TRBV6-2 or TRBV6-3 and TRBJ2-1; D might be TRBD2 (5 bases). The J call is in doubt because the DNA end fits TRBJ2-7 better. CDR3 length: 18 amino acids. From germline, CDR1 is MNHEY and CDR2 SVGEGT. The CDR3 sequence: CASSYVSGRGTTYNEQYF. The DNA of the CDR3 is TGTGCCAGCAGTTATGTATCTGGTCGGGGAACCACCTACAATGAGCAGTACTTC.

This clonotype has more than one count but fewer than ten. The DNA for the CDR3 is TGTGCCAGCACCCACCCGGGGGGGATGGGACAGGTCGTGATTCAGCAGTACTTC. Encoded protein: CASTHPGGMGQVVIQQYF. The rearrangement links TRBV6-2 or TRBV6-3 to TRBJ2-7, with D perhaps being TRBD1 or TRBD2 (8 bases each). Trimming removed 7 bases at V and 8 bases at J, with 33 bases between. Germline V gives CDR1 MNHEY, CDR2 SVGEGT. The CDR3 runs 18 residues.

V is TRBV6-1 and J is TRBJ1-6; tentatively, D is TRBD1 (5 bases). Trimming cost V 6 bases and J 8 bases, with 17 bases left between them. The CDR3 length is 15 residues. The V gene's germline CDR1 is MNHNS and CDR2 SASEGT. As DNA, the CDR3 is TGTGCCAGCAGACAGACAGAGGGTGGGGATTCACCCCTCCACTTT. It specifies CASRQTEGGDSPLHF.

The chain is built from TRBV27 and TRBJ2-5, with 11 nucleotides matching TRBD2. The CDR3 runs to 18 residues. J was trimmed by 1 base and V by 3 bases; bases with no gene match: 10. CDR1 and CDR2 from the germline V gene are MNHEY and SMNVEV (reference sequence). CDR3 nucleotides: TGTGCCAGCAGTTTCCGACCCCCGGGACTAGCGGCCCAAGAGACCCAGTACTTC. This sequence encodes CASSFRPPGLAAQETQYF.

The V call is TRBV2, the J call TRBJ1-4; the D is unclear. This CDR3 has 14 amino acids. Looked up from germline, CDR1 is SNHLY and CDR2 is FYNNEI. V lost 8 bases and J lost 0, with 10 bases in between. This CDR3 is CASGRLATNEKLFF. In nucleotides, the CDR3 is TGTGCCAGCGGGCGCCTAGCAACTAATGAAAAACTGTTTTTT.

CDR3 nucleotides: TGTGCCAGCAGTACCCCCGGAGCGGGGGTAATGGATACGCAGTATTTT. It is translated as CASSTPGAGVMDTQYF. The V and J genes are TRBV6-6 and TRBJ2-3, with 8 bases identical to TRBD2. This CDR3 has 16 amino acids. Germline V CDR1 and CDR2: MNHNY, SVGAGI (reference sequence). J gave up 6 bases and V 5 bases, and 13 bases lay outside the gene matches.

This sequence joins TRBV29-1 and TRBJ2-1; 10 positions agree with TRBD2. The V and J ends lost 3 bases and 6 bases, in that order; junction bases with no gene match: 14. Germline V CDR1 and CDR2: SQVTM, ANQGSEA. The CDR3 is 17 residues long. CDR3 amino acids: CSVDGQGASGSFNEQFF. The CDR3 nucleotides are TGCAGCGTTGATGGACAGGGAGCTAGCGGGAGCTTCAATGAGCAGTTCTTC.